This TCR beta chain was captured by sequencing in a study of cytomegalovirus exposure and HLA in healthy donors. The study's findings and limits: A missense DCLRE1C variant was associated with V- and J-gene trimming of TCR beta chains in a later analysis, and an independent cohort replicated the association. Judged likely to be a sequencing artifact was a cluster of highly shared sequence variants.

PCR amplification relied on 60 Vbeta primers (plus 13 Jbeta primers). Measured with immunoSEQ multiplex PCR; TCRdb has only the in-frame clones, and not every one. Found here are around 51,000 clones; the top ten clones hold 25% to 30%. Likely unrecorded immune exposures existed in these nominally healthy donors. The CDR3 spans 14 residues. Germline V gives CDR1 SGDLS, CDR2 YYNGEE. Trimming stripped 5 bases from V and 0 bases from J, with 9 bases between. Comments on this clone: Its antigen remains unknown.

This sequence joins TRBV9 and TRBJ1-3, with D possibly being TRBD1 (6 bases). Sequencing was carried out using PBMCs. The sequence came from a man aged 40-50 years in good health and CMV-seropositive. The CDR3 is CASRRGFSGNTIYF. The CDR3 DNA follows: TGTGCCAGCAGGAGGGGGTTCTCTGGAAACACCATATATTTT.